This passage covers 22 T cell receptor beta chains from one sample sequenced in a study of T cell changes during pregnancy in multiple sclerosis. The assay was immunoSEQ multiplex PCR, and TCRdb's table has in-frame clones only and misses some. Of approximately 10,000 clones listed, roughly 82% are singletons. The sample in question was CD8+ T cells from peripheral blood mononuclear cells, obtained after pregnancy. The receptors stem from a female donor in good health, enrolled as a control in a pregnancy study.

The chain joins TRBV19 to TRBJ1-4, with D perhaps matching TRBD1 (6 bases). Germline V gene data show CDR1 as LNHDA and CDR2 as SQIVND (reference sequence). Deletions cut 5 bases from V and 6 bases from J, with 13 bases between. The CDR3 totals 14 residues. This CDR3 is CASSPRTEDEKLFF. The CDR3, as DNA: TGTGCCAGTAGTCCGAGGACAGAGGATGAAAAACTGTTTTTT.

V usage is TRBV7-9 and J usage is TRBJ2-7, with 7 bases lining up with TRBD2. Per the germline V gene, CDR1 is SEHNR and CDR2 is FQNEAQ (reference sequence). Trimming removed 5 bases from V and 1 base from J; junction bases left unmatched: 5. The CDR3 is 14 residues long. Here the CDR3 DNA reads TGTGCCAGCAGCGACGCGGGACTATCCTACGAGCAGTACTTC. The encoded protein is CASSDAGLSYEQYF.

The gene calls are TRBV18 and TRBJ2-1; TRBD1 matches at 7 bases. The CDR3 has 14 residues. The V segment lost 6 bases and the J segment 15 bases; nucleotides outside the gene matches: 17. CDR1 is KGHSH and CDR2 is LQKENI in the germline V gene. CDR3 DNA: TGTGCCAGCTCCTTCGGTGGGACAGTTCCTATCCGGTTCTTC. It specifies CASSFGGTVPIRFF.

The gene calls are TRBV7-6 and TRBJ1-4, with TRBD1 matching 8 bases. Germline CDR1 is SGHVS and CDR2 is FNYEAQ. Losses at the gene ends were 3 bases for V and 8 bases for J; bases not matched to a gene: 23. The CDR3 runs 20 residues. Here the CDR3 reads CASSFGAGQAARRTGEKLFF. The CDR3 DNA is TGTGCCAGCAGCTTTGGTGCGGGACAGGCGGCTCGCAGGACGGGCGAAAAACTGTTTTTT.

The chain joins TRBV27 to TRBJ2-3; 8 nucleotides line up with TRBD2. The CDR3 has 16 amino acids. Germline V gives CDR1 MNHEY, CDR2 SMNVEV (reference sequence). The J segment lost 5 bases and the V segment lost 7 bases, leaving 14 bases of the junction unmatched. CDR3 coding DNA: TGTGCCAGCAACCCGTTTGTAGCGGGATGGGGAGATACGCAGTATTTT. Translated: CASNPFVAGWGDTQYF.

By sample fraction, this clone is medium-sized. The gene calls are TRBV19 and TRBJ1-5; the D gene is possibly TRBD1 (5 bases). The CDR3 has 13 residues. Between the trimmed V and J ends, which lost 7 bases and 7 bases, there was a span of 14 bases. Germline loops: CDR1 LNHDA, CDR2 SQIVND (reference sequence). For the CDR3, the DNA is TGTGCCAGTATGGGGGGGTTCTACCAGCCCCAGCATTTT. It yields the protein CASMGGFYQPQHF. The full variable domain, with the rest looked up from reference TRBV19 and TRBJ1-5, is DGGITQSPKYLFRKEGQNVTLSCEQNLNHDAMYWYRQDPGQGLRLIYYSQIVNDFQKGDIAEGYSVSREKKESFPLTVTSAQKNPTAFYLCASMGGFYQPQHFGDGTRLSIL.

The DNA of the CDR3 is TGTGCCAGCAGCTCAGGGACAGGGCGATCCTACGAGCAGTACTTC. Protein sequence: CASSSGTGRSYEQYF. The V gene is TRBV5-8, the J gene TRBJ2-7; 9 bases match TRBD1. J lost 1 base, V lost 3 bases, and 5 bases had no gene match. Germline V gene sequence: CDR1 SGHTS, CDR2 YDEGEE. The CDR3 is 15 amino acids.

This chain uses TRBV4-3 with TRBJ2-7; 7 nucleotides agree with TRBD2. This CDR3 contains 18 residues. The V gene's germline CDR1 is LGHNA and CDR2 YSLEER. After removal of 0 bases from V and 5 bases from J, the junction contained 16 bases not matched to a gene. CDR3 region: CASSQDESSGFVFNEQYF. The CDR3 nucleotides read TGCGCCAGCAGCCAAGATGAATCTAGCGGCTTCGTTTTTAACGAGCAGTACTTC.

The chain has TRBV28 and TRBJ1-1; 11 positions match TRBD1. Germline V gene sequence: CDR1 MDHEN, CDR2 SYDVKM. The CDR3 is made up of 13 amino acids. Germline trimming cut 7 bases from V and 7 bases from J; bases unmatched to any gene: 5. CDR3 in amino acids: CASTGGTGGEAFF. The CDR3 coding sequence is TGTGCCAGCACAGGGGGGACAGGGGGTGAAGCTTTCTTT.

This clone showed up just once. The chain uses TRBV15 and TRBJ1-1, with TRBD1 as a possible D gene (5 bases). The CDR3 covers 14 residues. Germline CDR1 and CDR2: LNHNV and YYDKDF (reference sequence). The V and J ends lost 3 bases and 8 bases respectively, with 16 bases between them. CDR3 in amino acids: CATSRFRTTPEAFF. In nucleotides, the CDR3 is TGTGCCACCAGCAGGTTTCGGACAACACCCGAAGCTTTCTTT.

The V call is TRBV7-2, the J call TRBJ2-3; 9 nucleotides align to TRBD2. The V segment lost 3 bases and the J segment 4 bases; nucleotides outside the gene matches: 17. The CDR3 consists of 19 residues. CDR1 and CDR2 (germline): SGHTA, FQGNSA. CDR3 loop: CASSLRSLAGWRTPDTQYF. The DNA for the CDR3 is TGTGCCAGCAGCTTGAGAAGTCTAGCGGGATGGAGAACCCCAGATACGCAGTATTTT.

The gene calls are TRBV5-1 and TRBJ2-7, with TRBD1 matching 12 bases. The J segment lost 7 bases and the V segment lost 2 bases, leaving 7 bases of the junction unmatched. The CDR3 is made up of 15 amino acids. Germline CDR1 is SGHRS and CDR2 is YFSETQ. CDR3 sequence: CASSFGTGGAREQYF. Here the CDR3 DNA reads TGCGCCAGCAGCTTCGGGACAGGGGGCGCCAGGGAGCAGTACTTC.

The chain couples TRBV28 to TRBJ2-4; TRBD1 aligns across 10 bases. CDR3 length: 18 amino acids. Germline CDR1 is MDHEN and CDR2 is SYDVKM. Trimming took 3 bases from V and 1 from J; bases not matched to a gene: 9. Here the CDR3 reads CASSLATGGVFAKNIQYF. CDR3 sequence (DNA): TGTGCCAGCAGTTTGGCGACAGGGGGCGTTTTTGCCAAAAACATTCAGTACTTC.

A few counts support this clone. The chain is built from TRBV15 and TRBJ1-1, with 7 positions matching TRBD1. This CDR3 has 16 amino acids. In germline, CDR1 is LNHNV, CDR2 YYDKDF (reference sequence). The ends lost 0 bases at V and 4 bases at J; junction bases unmatched: 8. CDR3 protein: CATSREIPGQLTEAFF. The CDR3 bases are TGTGCCACCAGCAGAGAGATACCGGGACAGCTCACTGAAGCTTTCTTT.

V usage is TRBV15 and J usage is TRBJ1-4, with D uncertain. There are 14 residues in the CDR3. Germline V lookup: CDR1 LNHNV, CDR2 YYDKDF (reference sequence). The V and J ends lost 1 base and 7 bases respectively, with 10 bases between them. CDR3 protein: CATSRGQGGEKLFF. The DNA for the CDR3 is TGTGCCACCAGCAGAGGCCAAGGAGGTGAAAAACTGTTTTTT.

This chain links TRBV2 with TRBJ2-4; TRBD2 agrees at 8 bases. CDR1 SNHLY and CDR2 FYNNEI come from the germline V gene. V was clipped by 3 bases and J by 11 bases; unmatched bases: 9. This CDR3 spans 14 amino acids. This CDR3 is CASSDTRGVVLQYF. The CDR3 DNA reads as TGTGCCAGCAGTGATACGCGGGGGGTAGTCCTTCAGTACTTC.

CDR3 sequence: CASSLAMRYNEQFF. CDR3 DNA: TGTGCCAGCAGCCTAGCTATGCGGTACAATGAGCAGTTCTTC. V usage is TRBV14 and J usage is TRBJ2-1; D is uncertain. This CDR3 spans 14 amino acids. Trimming took 4 bases from V and 4 from J, leaving 11 bases between them. The germline V gene encodes CDR1 SGHDN and CDR2 FVKESK.

V is TRBV25-1 and J is TRBJ1-1; D is possibly TRBD1 (6 bases). Trimming removed 2 bases at V and 6 bases at J, with 10 bases between. The CDR3 contains 13 residues. Germline CDR1 is MGHDK and CDR2 is SYGVNS. The CDR3 region is CASSEQGRAEAFF. The CDR3, as DNA: TGTGCCAGCAGTGAACAGGGGAGGGCTGAAGCTTTCTTT.

The CDR3 spells CASSQEVAGGTDTQYF. The DNA of the CDR3 is TGTGCCAGCAGCCAAGAAGTTGCCGGGGGCACAGATACGCAGTATTTT. This rearrangement joins TRBV4-2 to TRBJ2-3, with a weak D call TRBD2 (5 bases). V lost 0 bases, J lost 1 base, and 11 bases lay in between. The CDR3 is made up of 16 amino acids. Germline-derived CDR1 and CDR2 are LGHNA and YNFKEQ.

This clone was seen once. J is TRBJ2-5 and V is TRBV9; a weak D match, TRBD2 (5 bases). CDR3 length equals 13 residues. CDR1 is SGDLS and CDR2 is YYNGEE in the germline V gene. V lost 4 bases, J lost 0 bases, and 7 bases lay in between. The CDR3 DNA is TGTGCCAGCAGCAGAGGGTACCAAGAGACCCAGTACTTC. It is translated as CASSRGYQETQYF.

This clone was counted a few times. The chain combines TRBV14 with TRBJ2-4; 7 bases align to TRBD2. Germline CDR1 and CDR2: SGHDN and FVKESK. CDR3 size: 23 residues. Losses at the gene ends were 1 base for V and 1 base for J; bases not matched to a gene: 25. Written as DNA, the CDR3 is TGTGCCAGCAGCCAAGGGGGTGGGAGGGCGGACCGAAGGAAGGGGAGGGCCAAAAACATTCAGTACTTC. Translating gives CASSQGGGRADRRKGRAKNIQYF.

This chain links TRBV2 with TRBJ2-7; possibly TRBD1 for D (6 bases). Germline V gene lookup returns CDR1 SNHLY and CDR2 FYNNEI. The CDR3 totals 14 residues. V lost 8 bases to trimming and J lost 5 bases, with 19 bases between them. CDR3 region: CASGEQGLRNEQYF. CDR3 sequence (DNA): TGTGCCAGCGGGGAGCAGGGGCTAAGAAACGAGCAGTACTTC.